The source of this T cell receptor (beta chain) is a study of molecular identifiers for immune sequencing clone quantification. MiXCR, applied by TCRdb to the PCR reads, yields one record per CDR3 protein. Altogether approximately 550,000 distinct CDR3 sequences are present, about a fifth being singletons, with the ten largest covering approximately 0.84%. In this sample, this clonotype turned up a few times. CDR1 is MGHDK, CDR2 SYGVNS, per germline. CDR3 length: 13 amino acids. The V gene lost 1 base and the J gene lost 5 bases, with 9 bases spanning the gap. Material: naive CD8+ T cells from blood, with Jurkat cell RNA spiked in. Subset here: FACS-sorted CD8+CD4-CCR7+CD45RA+ naive T cells. V is TRBV25-1 and J is TRBJ2-7; the D gene could be TRBD1 or TRBD2 (5 bases each). The sequence was collected from a human donor in good health. Some libraries in this study had Jurkat cell RNA spiked in. The CDR3 is CASSEWGIHEQYF. The CDR3 DNA reads as TGTGCCAGCAGTGAATGGGGGATACACGAGCAGTACTTC.